These T cell receptor beta chains were read from a single sample in a study of blood T cell repertoires in COVID-19. The method was immunoSEQ multiplex PCR; TCRdb's version includes in-frame clones alone and lacks a portion of them. The sample lists 80,000 to 100,000 clones, approximately 79% occurring once. The sequenced material came from peripheral blood. The receptors were sampled from a man between 65 and 85 years old with active or convalescent COVID-19. The CDR3 runs from the conserved cysteine through the conserved F or W. A D gene is named only where the DNA matches it firmly. Clone size is not always given. Where it is, it says once, few, many or a class for expanded clones.

d_gene,v_gene,j_gene,abundance,CDR3nt,CDR3aa
TRBD1,TRBV19,TRBJ2-7,NA,TGTGCCAGTAGTATCCGGTGGGGACAGGGCCGTTTTTACGAGCAGTACTTC,CASSIRWGQGRFYEQYF
NA,TRBV18,TRBJ1-1,NA,TGTGCCAGCTCACCACGGGGGGGAGGGAACACTGAAGCTTTCTTT,CASSPRGGGNTEAFF
NA,TRBV6-2/TRBV6-3,TRBJ1-1,NA,TGTGCCAGCAGTTACGTCAGGGGCACTGAAGCTTTCTTT,CASSYVRGTEAFF
TRBD1,TRBV12-5,TRBJ2-7,few,TGTGCTAGTGGTTTGGGGACCGGGACAGGAACCTACGAGCAGTACTTC,CASGLGTGTGTYEQYF
NA,TRBV18,TRBJ1-2,NA,TGTGCCAGCTCACCGGACAGCCCTAAGACTAATATCTATGGCTACACCTTC,CASSPDSPKTNIYGYTF
NA,TRBV11-3,TRBJ2-5,once,TGTGCCAGCAGCCGGGACACACAAGAGACCCAGTACTTC,CASSRDTQETQYF
NA,TRBV18,TRBJ1-5,NA,TGTGCCAGCTCACCAAACCTTGCGGCGGCTCAGCCCCAGCATTTT,CASSPNLAAAQPQHF
TRBD1,TRBV9,TRBJ2-3,NA,TGTGCCAGCAGCGCGTCGACAGGGCGCACAGATACGCAGTATTTT,CASSASTGRTDTQYF
NA,TRBV30,TRBJ1-5,NA,TGTGCCTGGAGTACCACAGGGACGGGGGGTCAGCCCCAGCATTTT,CAWSTTGTGGQPQHF
TRBD1,TRBV19,TRBJ1-5,NA,TGTGCCAGTAGACGTGATCGGGACAGGGTGGGACGGCCCCAGCATTTT,CASRRDRDRVGRPQHF
NA,TRBV6-5,TRBJ1-1,NA,TGTGCCAGCAGTACACGGAACACTGAAGCTTTCTTT,CASSTRNTEAFF
TRBD1,TRBV27,TRBJ2-7,NA,TGTGCCAGCAGTCCACCCGGGACAGGGGACTCCTACGAGCAGTACTTC,CASSPPGTGDSYEQYF
NA,TRBV5-5,TRBJ2-7,NA,TGTGCCAGCAGCTTGTACAGCTCCTACGAGCAGTACTTC,CASSLYSSYEQYF
NA,TRBV10-3,TRBJ2-5,NA,TGTGCCATCAGTGATCTGGAGACCCAGTACTTC,CAISDLETQYF
TRBD2,TRBV19,TRBJ2-1,NA,TGTGCCAGTAGTATAGAGGAGCGGGGGGGCCGGCAGTTCTTC,CASSIEERGGRQFF
TRBD1,TRBV6-5,TRBJ2-7,NA,TGTGCCAGCAGCCGGGACAGGGTCTCCTACGAGCAGTACTTC,CASSRDRVSYEQYF
TRBD1,TRBV7-8,TRBJ2-1,NA,TGTGCCAGCAGCTTGACAGGGGCCGTCTACAATGAGCAGTTCTTC,CASSLTGAVYNEQFF
NA,TRBV30,TRBJ2-7,NA,TGTGCCTGCCACAGGGCCTTCTCCTACGAGCAGTACTTC,CACHRAFSYEQYF
NA,TRBV15,TRBJ2-1,NA,TGTGCCACCAGCATCGACAGGTTCGGGGGGAATGAGCAGTTCTTC,CATSIDRFGGNEQFF
NA,TRBV7-2,TRBJ2-3,NA,TGTGCCAGCAGCTTCCTCCCCTTCCCCACAGATACGCAGTATTTT,CASSFLPFPTDTQYF
TRBD1,TRBV5-8,TRBJ1-1,NA,TGTGCCAGCAAACCCCCCCCCACAGGGGTGGTTGAAGCTTTCTTT,CASKPPPTGVVEAFF
TRBD1,TRBV11-2,TRBJ2-5,once,TGTGCCAGCAGCTCGGGACAGTCCCAGGGGACCCAGTACTTC,CASSSGQSQGTQYF
TRBD2,TRBV5-5,TRBJ2-2,NA,TGTGCCAGCAGCGAAGGGGTGACTAGCGGGACTTTGAACACCGGGGAGCTGTTTTTT,CASSEGVTSGTLNTGELFF
TRBD1,TRBV5-1,TRBJ1-2,few,TGCGCCAGCAGCTCGACAGGGTCTAAGGTCTACACCTTC,CASSSTGSKVYTF